This TCR beta chain comes out of a study of blood T cell repertoires in COVID-19. Study in general: PBMCs, B-cell-depleted T cells, or T cells were the source of the cDNA or gDNA that made up the material.

In the study's own analysis: Amplified reference gene primers provided the basis for estimating nucleated cell counts. This table comes from immunoSEQ multiplex PCR, and its TCRdb copy is limited to in-frame clones, with some not included. V and J calls and clone size are those listed in that table; D and trimming were worked out from the DNA. The repertoire holds around 250,000 clones, with approximately 90% as singletons. Each participant's cohort was designated according to participant-reported clinical history. Cohort 3 donors were reported recovered after two negative PCRs, clearance, or symptom resolution. The germline V gene encodes CDR1 SEHNR and CDR2 FQNEAQ (reference sequence). CDR3 length equals 16 residues. Trimming took 5 bases from V and 1 from J, leaving 18 bases between them.

This clonotype originated in a man younger than 30 who had recovered from COVID-19. Sequencing was done on a sample of PBMCs or T cells enriched from blood (not recorded which). V and J are TRBV7-9 and TRBJ2-7, with a possible D match to TRBD1 (6 bases). CDR3 sequence (DNA): TGTGCCAGCAGCGCGTGGACCAGGACAGCATCCTACGAGCAGTACTTC. Amino acid sequence: CASSAWTRTASYEQYF.